The 8 T cell receptor beta chains below come from one sample, sequenced in a study of blood T cell repertoires in COVID-19. The assay was immunoSEQ multiplex PCR, and TCRdb's table has in-frame clones only and misses some. Of about 200,000 clones listed, about 82% were seen once; the top ten hold around 5%. The source material was PBMCs or T cells enriched from blood (not recorded which). These TCRs come from a man aged 35 to 55 with acute COVID-19.

A single count supports this clone. This chain uses TRBV6-2 or TRBV6-3 with TRBJ2-5; no reliable D call. The CDR3 spans 15 residues. V was cut by 4 bases and J by 5 bases, with 17 bases left in between. CDR1 MNHEY and CDR2 SVGEGT come from the germline V gene. The CDR3 nucleotides are TGTGCCAGCAGTTGGTCGGCAGGAACTGGGGAGACCCAGTACTTC. It yields the protein CASSWSAGTGETQYF.

The rearrangement links TRBV6-5 to TRBJ2-7, with 8 bases matching TRBD1. Germline CDR1 and CDR2: MNHEY and SVGAGI. The trim removed 2 bases at V and 2 bases at J, leaving 2 bases unmatched. This CDR3 is built from 14 residues. The CDR3 DNA follows: TGTGCCAGCAGTTACGGGACAGGTACCTACGAGCAGTACTTC. The encoded protein is CASSYGTGTYEQYF.

CDR3 in amino acids: CAISEPSTGLGREAFF. Here the CDR3 DNA reads TGTGCCATCAGTGAGCCTTCTACAGGGCTTGGTAGGGAAGCTTTCTTT. V is TRBV10-3 and J is TRBJ1-1, with D perhaps TRBD1 (6 bases). The CDR3 is made up of 16 amino acids. Trimming shortened V by 2 bases and J by 8 bases, and 21 bases separated the two germline ends. Germline CDR1 and CDR2: ENHRY and SYGVKD.

This chain uses TRBV25-1 with TRBJ2-2; D is ambiguous. The germline V gene encodes CDR1 MGHDK and CDR2 SYGVNS. The ends were cut back, 4 bases at V and 6 bases at J, with 6 bases in the middle. This CDR3 has 12 residues. In DNA form, the CDR3 reads TGTGCCAGCAGTGGGCCAGCCGGGGAGCTGTTTTTT. Its protein is CASSGPAGELFF.

The J gene is TRBJ2-7, the V gene TRBV7-2; TRBD2 aligns across 8 bases. The CDR3 loop spans 18 amino acids. Trimming took 5 bases from V and 6 from J; bases not matched to a gene: 21. Germline CDR1 and CDR2: SGHTA and FQGNSA. This CDR3 is CASSTNAHSKRERGEQYF. The CDR3 DNA follows: TGTGCCAGCAGCACAAACGCCCACTCGAAGCGGGAGCGTGGCGAGCAGTACTTC.

This clone occurred once. This chain connects TRBV5-1 to TRBJ2-2, with 7 nucleotides matching TRBD2. J gave up 7 bases and V 4 bases, and 7 bases lay outside the gene matches. Germline V gives CDR1 SGHRS, CDR2 YFSETQ. The CDR3 consists of 14 residues. This CDR3 reads CASSPREVVGELFF. In DNA, the CDR3 is TGCGCCAGCAGCCCCCGGGAGGTTGTCGGGGAGCTGTTTTTT.

The gene calls are TRBV30 and TRBJ1-2, with TRBD1 identical over 9 bases. The CDR3 runs to 13 residues. CDR1 and CDR2 (germline): GTSNPN, SVGIG (reference sequence). Trimming removed 5 bases from V and 2 bases from J; junction bases left unmatched: 3. CDR3: CAWGTGRNYGYTF. The DNA for the CDR3 is TGTGCCTGGGGGACAGGGAGAAACTATGGCTACACCTTC. Supplemented by reference TRBV30 and TRBJ1-2, the full variable domain reads SQTIHQWPATLVQPVGSPLSLECTVEGTSNPNLYWYRQAAGRGLQLLFYSVGIGQISSEVPQNLSASRPQDRQFILSSKKLLLSDSGFYLCAWGTGRNYGYTFGSGTRLTVV.

The rearrangement uses TRBV18 and TRBJ1-1, with 8 bases aligning to TRBD1. Losses at the gene ends were 3 bases for V and 7 bases for J; bases not matched to a gene: 1. From germline, CDR1 is KGHSH and CDR2 LQKENI. The CDR3 runs 12 residues. CDR3 sequence: CASSPGQGEAFF. As DNA, the CDR3 is TGTGCCAGCTCACCTGGACAGGGTGAAGCTTTCTTT.